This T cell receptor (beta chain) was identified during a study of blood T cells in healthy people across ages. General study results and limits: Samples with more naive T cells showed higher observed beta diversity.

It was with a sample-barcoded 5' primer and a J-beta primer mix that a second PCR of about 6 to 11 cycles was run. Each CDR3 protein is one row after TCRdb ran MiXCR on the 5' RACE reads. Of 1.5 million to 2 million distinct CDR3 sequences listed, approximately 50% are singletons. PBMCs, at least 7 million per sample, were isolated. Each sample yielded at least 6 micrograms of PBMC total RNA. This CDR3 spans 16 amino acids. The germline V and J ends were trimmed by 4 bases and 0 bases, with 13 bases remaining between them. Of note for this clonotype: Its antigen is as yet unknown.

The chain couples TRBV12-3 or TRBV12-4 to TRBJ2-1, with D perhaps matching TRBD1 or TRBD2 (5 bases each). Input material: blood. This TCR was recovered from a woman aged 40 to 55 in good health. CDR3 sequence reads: CASSSLGRFSYNEQFF. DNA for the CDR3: TGTGCCAGCAGTTCCCTGGGACGGTTCTCCTACAATGAGCAGTTCTTC.